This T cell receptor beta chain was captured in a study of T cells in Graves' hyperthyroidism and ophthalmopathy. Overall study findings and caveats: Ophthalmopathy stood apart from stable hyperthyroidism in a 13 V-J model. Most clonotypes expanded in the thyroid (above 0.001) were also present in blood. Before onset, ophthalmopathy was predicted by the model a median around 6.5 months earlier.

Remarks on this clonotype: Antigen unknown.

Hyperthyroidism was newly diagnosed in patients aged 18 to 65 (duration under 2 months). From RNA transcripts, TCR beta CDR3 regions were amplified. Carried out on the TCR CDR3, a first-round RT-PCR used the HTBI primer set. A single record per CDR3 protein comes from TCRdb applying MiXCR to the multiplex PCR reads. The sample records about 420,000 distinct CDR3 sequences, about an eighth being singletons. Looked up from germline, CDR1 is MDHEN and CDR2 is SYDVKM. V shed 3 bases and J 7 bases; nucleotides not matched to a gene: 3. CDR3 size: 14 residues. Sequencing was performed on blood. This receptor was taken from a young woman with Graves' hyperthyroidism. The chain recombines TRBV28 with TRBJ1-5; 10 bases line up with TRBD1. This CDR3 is CASSFLTGGQPQHF. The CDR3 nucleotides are TGTGCCAGCAGTTTTTTGACAGGGGGCCAGCCCCAGCATTTT.